This entry lists 21 T cell receptor beta chains sequenced from one sample in a study of blood T cells in healthy people across ages. Through a sample-barcoded 5' primer and a J-beta primer mix, a second PCR was run for roughly 6 to 11 cycles. TCRdb passed the 5' RACE reads through MiXCR, listing each CDR3 protein once. The table includes around 710,000 distinct CDR3 sequences, about 42% detected once. The sample taken for sequencing was blood. Receptors originate from a woman in her sixties or seventies in good health.

This clonotype was observed a single time. This chain's CDR3 is CASGLAASYNEQFF. The CDR3 DNA sequence: TGTGCCAGCGGCCTAGCGGCCTCCTACAATGAGCAGTTCTTC. The chain links TRBV7-8 to TRBJ2-1; 7 bases map to TRBD2. Germline-derived CDR1 and CDR2 are SGHVS and FQNEAQ. The CDR3 is 14 residues long. With 8 bases clipped from V and 0 bases from J, the junction kept 4 bases outside the gene matches.

This chain links TRBV6-5 with TRBJ2-5; 12 bases are shared with TRBD2. With the DNA end fitting TRBJ2-7 better, the J assignment may be wrong. Germline lookup yields CDR1 MNHEY and CDR2 SVGAGI. This CDR3 has 16 residues. The CDR3 sequence: CASSYYSTSGSREQYF. CDR3 DNA: TGTGCCAGCAGTTACTACTCGACTAGCGGGAGTCGCGAGCAGTACTTC.

The chain uses TRBV4-1 and TRBJ1-2; D is undetermined. The CDR3 has 15 amino acids. V gave up 0 bases and J gave up 7 bases, with 15 bases separating them. From germline, CDR1 is MGHRA and CDR2 YSYEKL. The CDR3 DNA reads as TGCGCCAGCAGCCAAGAACTTATGGAAGGGTTTGGCTACACCTTC. Translated, it gives CASSQELMEGFGYTF.

The gene calls are TRBV24-1 and TRBJ2-3, with 9 positions matching TRBD1. CDR1 is KGHDR and CDR2 is SFDVKD in the germline V gene. The ends lost 4 bases at V and 5 bases at J; junction bases unmatched: 9. The CDR3 extends over 16 amino acids. The CDR3 reads CATSDPGTGLLDTQYF. CDR3 in DNA: TGTGCCACCAGTGACCCCGGGACAGGGTTATTAGATACGCAGTATTTT.

This clonotype was seen more than once but under ten times. The J gene is TRBJ2-5, the V gene TRBV2; 7 bases align to TRBD2. CDR3 size: 14 residues. Trimming at V came to 3 bases and at J to 5 bases, leaving 6 bases not matched to a gene. Per the germline V gene, CDR1 is SNHLY and CDR2 is FYNNEI. CDR3 sequence reads: CASSDRSGLETQYF. CDR3 DNA: TGTGCCAGCAGTGATCGTAGCGGGTTGGAGACCCAGTACTTC.

The chain is built from TRBV7-6 and TRBJ2-3; possibly TRBD1 or TRBD2 for D (6 bases each). Trimming pared 4 bases from V and 0 bases from J, leaving 20 bases between. CDR1 is SGHVS and CDR2 is FNYEAQ in the germline V gene. This CDR3 spans 18 amino acids. This CDR3 reads CASSWARGAGGSTDTQYF. The CDR3 nucleotides are TGTGCCAGCAGCTGGGCAAGGGGGGCTGGGGGTAGCACAGATACGCAGTATTTT.

The table lists this clonotype with many counts. The rearrangement links TRBV29-1 to TRBJ2-3; D tentatively fits TRBD1 or TRBD2 (5 bases each). Trimming shortened V by 6 bases and J by 4 bases, and 20 bases separated the two germline ends. Looked up from germline, CDR1 is SQVTM and CDR2 is ANQGSEA. This CDR3 comprises 15 residues. The CDR3 loop is CSVETQGEVADTQYF. The CDR3 coding sequence is TGCAGCGTGGAAACCCAGGGAGAGGTGGCAGATACGCAGTATTTT.

The chain uses TRBV5-1 and TRBJ2-5; 7 bases agree with TRBD2. The CDR3 runs 15 residues. V lost 1 base and J lost 0; bases outside the gene matches: 3. Germline lookup yields CDR1 SGHRS and CDR2 YFSETQ. This CDR3 reads CASSLTGGNQETQYF. For the CDR3, the DNA is TGCGCCAGCAGCTTGACGGGAGGCAACCAAGAGACCCAGTACTTC. The entire variable domain, with the rest obtained from reference TRBV5-1 and TRBJ2-5, is as follows: KAGVTQTPRYLIKTRGQQVTLSCSPISGHRSVSWYQQTPGQGLQFLFEYFSETQRNKGNFPGRFSGRQFSNSRSEMNVSTLELGDSALYLCASSLTGGNQETQYFGPGTRLLVL.

The gene calls are TRBV7-3 and TRBJ2-1, with 10 positions matching TRBD2. Germline CDR1 is SGHTA and CDR2 is FQGTGA. V trimming: 6 bases; J trimming: 4 bases; junction bases outside the gene matches: 6. CDR3 length equals 15 residues. The CDR3 DNA follows: TGTGCCAGCAGTTCCACTAGCGGGGCTTACAATGAGCAGTTCTTC. Protein sequence: CASSSTSGAYNEQFF. Full variable domain (missing parts from reference TRBV7-3 and TRBJ2-1): GAGVSQTPSNKVTEKGKYVELRCDPISGHTALYWYRQSLGQGPEFLIYFQGTGAADDSGLPNDRFFAVRPEGSVSTLKIQRTERGDSAVYLCASSSTSGAYNEQFFGPGTRLTVL.

Only a few counts were recorded for this clonotype. V usage is TRBV21-1 and J usage is TRBJ2-7; the table names TRBD1, a call not compared with the DNA. TRBV21-1 is labeled a pseudogene. CDR3 length: 18 amino acids. This CDR3 reads CASSMGQAYRRVSYEQYF. Here the CDR3 DNA reads TGTGCCAGCAGTATGGGACAGGCGTATCGGAGGGTATCCTACGAGCAGTACTTC.

The V call is TRBV20-1, the J call TRBJ1-4, with D possibly TRBD1 on 5 matching bases. Trimming cost V 1 base and J 7 bases, with 28 bases left between them. The CDR3 has 19 amino acids. CDR1 and CDR2 (germline): DFQATT, SNEGSKA (reference sequence). CDR3 protein: CSARGPNSGEMIGGEKLFF. The CDR3, as DNA: TGCAGTGCTAGAGGTCCAAACTCGGGGGAGATGATTGGCGGTGAAAAACTGTTTTTT.

The CDR3: CASSQDWRGEYGQYF. In DNA form, the CDR3 reads TGTGCCAGCAGCCAAGATTGGAGGGGCGAGTACGGGCAGTACTTC. This chain connects TRBV4-2 to TRBJ2-5, with D possibly being TRBD2 (6 bases). Per the germline V gene, CDR1 is LGHNA and CDR2 is YNFKEQ. This CDR3 has 15 amino acids. The V end lost 0 bases, the J end lost 11 bases, and 19 bases lay between the germline ends.

This clonotype was observed a few times. With a much larger clone just one base away, this may be a read error. This rearrangement joins TRBV7-2 to TRBJ2-5, with 7 bases that match TRBD2. The ends lost 4 bases at V and 4 bases at J; junction bases unmatched: 6. Germline V lookup: CDR1 SGHTA, CDR2 FQGNSA. This CDR3 has 14 amino acids. CDR3 region: CTSSYRWEGETQYF. Written as DNA, the CDR3 is TGTACCAGCAGCTACCGCTGGGAGGGAGAGACCCAGTACTTC. Together with reference TRBV7-2 and TRBJ2-5, the CDR3 gives the full variable domain: GAGVSQSPSNKVTEKGKDVELRCDPISGHTALYWYRQSLGQGLEFLIYFQGNSAPDKSGLPSDRFSAERTGGSVSTLTIQRTQQEDSAVYLCTSSYRWEGETQYFGPGTRLLVL.

The J gene is TRBJ2-3, the V gene TRBV7-2; no definite D call. Trimming cost V 8 bases and J 1 base, with 7 bases left between them. Germline V lookup: CDR1 SGHTA, CDR2 FQGNSA. This CDR3 contains 12 residues. CDR3 DNA sequence: TGTGCCAGCCGCCCCCGCACAGATACGCAGTATTTT. Its translation is CASRPRTDTQYF.

This clonotype has just a few counts. This chain connects TRBV29-1 to TRBJ2-1, with TRBD2 as a possible D gene (5 bases). CDR3 length equals 13 residues. With 3 bases removed from V and 2 bases from J, the gap between germline ends came to 8 bases. CDR1 and CDR2 from the germline V gene are SQVTM and ANQGSEA. In nucleotides, the CDR3 is TGCAGCGTTGAGAGGGCGCCCTACAATGAGCAGTTCTTC. Its protein is CSVERAPYNEQFF.

This chain connects TRBV27 to TRBJ2-7, with 8 bases lining up with TRBD2. Unmatched junction bases numbered 1, after V lost 3 bases and J lost 0 bases. The CDR3 is made up of 14 amino acids. Germline V lookup: CDR1 MNHEY, CDR2 SMNVEV (reference sequence). The CDR3 nucleotides are TGTGCCAGCAGTTTCGGGACTAGCTCCTACGAGCAGTACTTC. This gives the protein CASSFGTSSYEQYF.

The chain employs TRBV12-3 or TRBV12-4 and TRBJ1-2; tentatively, D is TRBD1 (5 bases). The V end was cut by 6 bases, the J end by 4 bases, with 21 bases between. The CDR3 has 16 residues. The CDR3 DNA reads TGTGCCAGCAGCGCACAAACAGGAGCTCTGAGCTATGGCTACACCTTC. Translation: CASSAQTGALSYGYTF.

The chain recombines TRBV7-9 with TRBJ1-1, with 7 positions matching TRBD1. Trimming at V came to 8 bases and at J to 0 bases, leaving 6 bases not matched to a gene. From germline, CDR1 is SEHNR and CDR2 FQNEAQ (reference sequence). The CDR3 runs 14 residues. The CDR3 nucleotides read TGTGCCAGCGGACCGGACAGGATGAACACTGAAGCTTTCTTT. This encodes CASGPDRMNTEAFF.

The sample holds a few counts of this clonotype. The genes are TRBV3-1 and TRBJ2-7; D ambiguous. The CDR3 runs to 15 residues. The V gene lost 2 bases and the J gene lost 2 bases, with 13 bases spanning the gap. Germline CDR1 LGHDT, CDR2 YNNKEL (reference sequence). CDR3 amino acids: CASSQTISTTYEQYF. CDR3 in DNA: TGTGCCAGCAGCCAAACCATCTCTACGACCTACGAGCAGTACTTC.

Note on this clonotype: The junction differs from germline at one of its ends, possibly a read error. The rearrangement links TRBV2 to TRBJ1-1; D unclear. The CDR3 length is 15 residues. Per germline, CDR1 SNHLY and CDR2 FYNNEI. Here the CDR3 reads CASSDLEGANTEVFF. The CDR3 nucleotides are TGTGCCAGCAGTGACCTAGAGGGCGCGAACACTGAAGTTTTCTTT.

The genes are TRBV7-3 and TRBJ1-1; 9 positions agree with TRBD1. The CDR3 length is 15 residues. V lost 1 base to trimming and J lost 6 bases; unmatched junction nucleotides: 6. Germline V gives CDR1 SGHTA, CDR2 FQGTGA. The CDR3 loop reads CASSLNLQGAAEAFF. CDR3 coding DNA: TGTGCCAGCAGCTTAAATCTACAGGGGGCTGCTGAAGCTTTCTTT. The full variable domain, rest sourced from reference TRBV7-3 and TRBJ1-1, is GAGVSQTPSNKVTEKGKYVELRCDPISGHTALYWYRQSLGQGPEFLIYFQGTGAADDSGLPNDRFFAVRPEGSVSTLKIQRTERGDSAVYLCASSLNLQGAAEAFFGQGTRLTVV.